These 19 T cell receptor beta chains originate from one sample sequenced in a study of OX40 agonist ivuxolimab in advanced cancers. The method was immunoSEQ multiplex PCR; TCRdb's version includes in-frame clones alone and lacks a portion of them. The sample records around 30,000 clones, around four fifths being singletons. The material sequenced was CD4+ or CD8+ T cells sorted from blood, taken in a trial of the OX40 agonist ivuxolimab. The origin of the receptors is an adult with an advanced solid tumor such as melanoma, head and neck, liver or kidney cancer.

This clone was detected only a few times. The genes are TRBV19 and TRBJ1-2; the match to TRBD1 covers 7 bases. This CDR3 comprises 15 residues. The ends lost 3 bases at V and 10 bases at J; junction bases unmatched: 14. The germline V gene encodes CDR1 LNHDA and CDR2 SQIVND (reference sequence). The CDR3 DNA reads as TGTGCCAGTAGTATTGGGACAGAACAGCCTATGGACTACACCTTC. This sequence encodes CASSIGTEQPMDYTF.

Concerning this clone itself: One end of the junction is discordant with germline, which a read error may explain. The J gene is TRBJ2-5, the V gene TRBV30; D is possibly TRBD1 (5 bases). Per the germline V gene, CDR1 is GTSNPN and CDR2 is SVGIG (reference sequence). This CDR3 spans 14 amino acids. CDR3 DNA: TGTCCCTGGATACCGACAGAACGGCAAGAGACCCAGTACTTC. As protein: CPWIPTERQETQYF.

The chain recombines TRBV6-1 with TRBJ2-7; a weak D match, TRBD2 (6 bases). Between the trimmed V and J ends, which lost 1 base and 2 bases, there was a span of 12 bases. Germline CDR1 reads MNHNS; CDR2 reads SASEGT. CDR3 length equals 15 residues. The chain's CDR3 is CASSEEGGAPYEQYF. DNA of the CDR3: TGTGCCAGCAGTGAAGAAGGCGGGGCCCCCTACGAGCAGTACTTC.

The chain is built from TRBV5-8 and TRBJ1-6; 8 nucleotides agree with TRBD1. The CDR3 loop spans 14 amino acids. Trimming removed 3 bases from V and 10 bases from J; junction bases left unmatched: 6. Germline values: CDR1 SGHTS, CDR2 YDEGEE. CDR3 DNA sequence: TGTGCCAGCAGCTCGGGACAGGCAGACTCACCCCTCCACTTT. This gives the protein CASSSGQADSPLHF.

The rearrangement links TRBV4-3 to TRBJ2-5, with D unclear. Between the trimmed V and J ends, which lost 1 base and 5 bases, there was a span of 8 bases. The germline V gene has CDR1 LGHNA and CDR2 YSLEER. This CDR3 comprises 13 residues. The CDR3 reads CASSQVGWETQYF. DNA of the CDR3: TGCGCCAGCAGCCAAGTAGGGTGGGAGACCCAGTACTTC.

The chain carries TRBV5-6 and TRBJ1-2; 9 bases fit TRBD1. This CDR3 is built from 16 residues. Unmatched junction bases numbered 5, after V lost 0 bases and J lost 2 bases. Germline V gives CDR1 SGHDT, CDR2 YYEEEE. CDR3: CASSLGGDRVNYGYTF. The CDR3 nucleotides read TGTGCCAGCAGCTTGGGCGGGGACAGGGTCAACTATGGCTACACCTTC.

The J gene is TRBJ1-1, the V gene TRBV9; D not certain. Germline V gene sequence: CDR1 SGDLS, CDR2 YYNGEE. This CDR3 is built from 15 residues. Deletions cut 0 bases from V and 5 bases from J, with 14 bases between. Here the CDR3 reads CASSVEEIGGTEAFF. CDR3 sequence (DNA): TGTGCCAGCAGCGTAGAAGAGATCGGCGGGACTGAAGCTTTCTTT.

This sequence joins TRBV7-6 and TRBJ2-3; 15 nucleotides match TRBD2. V trimming: 5 bases; J trimming: 5 bases; junction bases outside the gene matches: 14. Germline CDR1 SGHVS, CDR2 FNYEAQ. CDR3 length equals 19 residues. In DNA form, the CDR3 reads TGTGCCAGCAGCATAACCACCTTCGGACTAGCGGGGGGGCGAGATACGCAGTATTTT. It encodes CASSITTFGLAGGRDTQYF.

The CDR3 protein is CASSYSSGGYTF. The CDR3 DNA sequence: TGTGCCAGCAGTTACTCGTCGGGTGGCTACACCTTC. The genes are TRBV6-5 and TRBJ1-2, with D uncertain. The germline CDR1 and CDR2 sequences are MNHEY and SVGAGI. V dropped 0 bases and J dropped 7 bases, with 6 bases sitting between them. This CDR3 has 12 amino acids.

CDR3 region: CASSPRTSGAGETQYF. In DNA, the CDR3 is TGTGCCAGCAGCCCCCGGACTAGCGGGGCGGGGGAGACCCAGTACTTC. The chain recombines TRBV4-2 with TRBJ2-5; 12 bases agree with TRBD2. The V segment lost 4 bases and the J segment 5 bases; nucleotides outside the gene matches: 8. The CDR3 runs to 16 residues. Per the germline V gene, CDR1 is LGHNA and CDR2 is YNFKEQ.

Judged by abundance, this clone is medium-sized. The chain is built from TRBV4-3 and TRBJ1-1; D remains unclear. In germline, CDR1 is LGHNA, CDR2 YSLEER. This CDR3 comprises 14 residues. Trimming took off 0 bases at V and 5 bases at J, with 10 bases between the two ends. The CDR3 loop is CASSQDSVGTEAFF. In DNA form, the CDR3 reads TGCGCCAGCAGCCAAGATAGTGTCGGTACTGAAGCTTTCTTT.

The chain is built from TRBV6-6 and TRBJ1-4; TRBD1 agrees at 9 bases. J gave up 8 bases and V 4 bases, and 11 bases lay outside the gene matches. Per the germline V gene, CDR1 is MNHNY and CDR2 is SVGAGI (reference sequence). This CDR3 comprises 16 residues. CDR3 in amino acids: CASSFPEQGAREKLFF. DNA for the CDR3: TGTGCCAGCAGTTTCCCCGAACAGGGGGCAAGGGAAAAACTGTTTTTT.

The J gene is TRBJ2-7, the V gene TRBV19, with D perhaps TRBD1 (5 bases). The CDR3 sequence is 13 residues long. Germline V gene data show CDR1 as LNHDA and CDR2 as SQIVND (reference sequence). Trimming cost V 1 base and J 1 base, with 5 bases left between them. In DNA form, the CDR3 reads TGTGCCAGTAGTATAGGACAGTCCTACGAGCAGTACTTC. Translation gives CASSIGQSYEQYF.

The V and J genes are TRBV6-5 and TRBJ2-2; D not certain. Trimming cost V 0 bases and J 7 bases, with 9 bases left between them. The CDR3 runs 14 residues. Per the germline V gene, CDR1 is MNHEY and CDR2 is SVGAGI. The CDR3 region has the DNA TGTGCCAGCAGTTACTCGTCTAGAGTCGGGGAGCTGTTTTTT. Encoded protein: CASSYSSRVGELFF.

The chain is built from TRBV27 and TRBJ1-1, with D unclear. V was shortened by 6 bases and J by 0 bases, with 8 bases between the two germline ends. Germline values: CDR1 MNHEY, CDR2 SMNVEV (reference sequence). The CDR3 is made up of 13 amino acids. As DNA, the CDR3 is TGTGCCAGCAGGCCGACTGTGAACACTGAAGCTTTCTTT. Translating it yields CASRPTVNTEAFF.

This clone was found once. This chain joins TRBV7-8 and TRBJ2-7, with 14 bases lining up with TRBD2. The V gene's germline CDR1 is SGHVS and CDR2 FQNEAQ. The CDR3 sequence is 17 residues long. V lost 3 bases and J lost 3; bases outside the gene matches: 7. CDR3 DNA sequence: TGTGCCAGCAGCTTCGAGACCGGGACTAGCGGGGGCTACGAGCAGTACTTC. Its protein product is CASSFETGTSGGYEQYF. The variable domain in full, with the rest retrieved from reference TRBV7-8 and TRBJ2-7, is GAGVSQSPRYKVAKRGQDVALRCDPISGHVSLFWYQQALGQGPEFLTYFQNEAQLDKSGLPSDRFFAERPEGSVSTLKIQRTQQEDSAVYLCASSFETGTSGGYEQYFGPGTRLTVT.

V and J are TRBV27 and TRBJ1-2; 9 positions agree with TRBD1. J lost 5 bases, V lost 5 bases, and 9 bases had no gene match. Germline V CDR1 and CDR2: MNHEY, SMNVEV (reference sequence). This CDR3 is 15 amino acids long. CDR3 residues: CASSPTGGPGYGYTF. Written as DNA, the CDR3 is TGTGCCAGCAGTCCAACAGGGGGCCCGGGGTATGGCTACACCTTC.

CDR3 region: CASSEAPLRVGGYTF. The CDR3 nucleotides read TGTGCCAGCAGTGAAGCGCCCCTCAGGGTGGGCGGCTACACCTTC. This rearrangement joins TRBV2 to TRBJ1-2; a possible D gene is TRBD1 (5 bases). V was trimmed by 0 bases and J by 8 bases, leaving 16 bases between them. Germline V gene data show CDR1 as SNHLY and CDR2 as FYNNEI. The CDR3 extends over 15 amino acids.

CDR3 in amino acids: CASSRTGRTEAFF. The CDR3 DNA reads TGTGCCAGTAGTCGGACAGGGCGGACTGAAGCTTTCTTT. J is TRBJ1-1 and V is TRBV19; 8 bases fit TRBD1. Germline V CDR1 and CDR2: LNHDA, SQIVND (reference sequence). Unmatched junction bases numbered 4, after V lost 5 bases and J lost 5 bases. The CDR3 loop spans 13 amino acids. Full variable domain (remainder filled in from reference TRBV19 and TRBJ1-1): DGGITQSPKYLFRKEGQNVTLSCEQNLNHDAMYWYRQDPGQGLRLIYYSQIVNDFQKGDIAEGYSVSREKKESFPLTVTSAQKNPTAFYLCASSRTGRTEAFFGQGTRLTVV.